The following is a T cell receptor beta chain sequence with its context. Its specific antigen is unknown. The record has no base qualities; no much larger clone is one base away. These data are taken from a study of cytomegalovirus exposure and HLA in healthy donors (dated by TCRdb to between 2016 and 2019). Broadly, across the study: An earlier analysis of about 560 of the donors reported about 280 Gb of sequence data and around 100 million unique TCR beta sequences obtained from 150 million to 200 million T cells. All discovery cohort repertoires had been generated on a single sequencing platform. The study used immunosequencing to profile the T cell repertoires of 670 or so subjects and linked those repertoires to cytomegalovirus serostatus. About 280 gigabases of sequencing data and 91 million or so unique TCR sequences made up an early release that covered over 550 HLA-typed donors. The aim of the study was to test whether cataloging public T cell receptors could identify signatures of past pathogen exposure. The study combined high-throughput TCR immunosequencing, statistical association of individual TCRs with disease status, and machine learning to predict cytomegalovirus infection status. Four to six DR-DQ haplotypes were handled as single units for association and clustering, since linkage in the cohort was strong. Alongside the repertoire data, information on donor age, sex, ethnicity and CMV serostatus was compiled. In addition to the first cohort of 666 subjects, a separate validation cohort of 130 or so different subjects was used. Across some 400 genotyped donors of the cohort, an average of 235,054 unique TCR beta nucleotide sequences per donor were sequenced, and roughly 20% of those sequences were non-productive. Both class I and class II loci were covered by HLA typing, at four-digit resolution. The genetic ancestry cluster associated with self-reported Caucasian donors included 81% of the roughly 400 genotyped donors. In a later analysis, previously published TCR beta repertoires from hundreds of donors were re-analyzed and high-resolution HLA genotyping was added so that TCR occurrence patterns could be studied. An earlier analysis of about 620 of the donors applied high-throughput TCR beta sequencing to assess whether each TCR beta V gene segment acted as functional or pseudogenic. A later genetic analysis used genome-wide SNP genotypes for about 60% of the roughly 700 donors, treating that subset as a discovery cohort. The number of typed donors differed by locus: about 620-640 for A, B, C, DRB1 and DQB1; 522 for DQA1; over 600 for DPA1; and some 470 for DPB1. The later analysis used no new phenotypic data to find candidate immune exposures, relying instead on TCR beta sequences and their occurrence across donors. Overall study results and their limits: A later analysis found that HLA-associated TCR beta chains were more clonally expanded and had lower generation probabilities than equally common non-associated chains. In an earlier analysis of some 500 of the donors, most TCR beta V segments were observed in productive rearrangements about 87% or about 30% of the time, broadly matching IMGT annotations. Across donors, most TCR sequences were observed very rarely, whereas some public TCRs were present in many individuals. Linkage disequilibrium might explain the correlated functional status among segregating V segments, but an unknown experimental factor could not be ruled out. According to a later genetic analysis, donors in an Asian-associated ancestry cluster had fewer N-insertions in productive TCRs than the roughly 670-donor mean. Most CMV-associated TCR beta chains appeared to be HLA-restricted in a later analysis, and the HLA associations seemed to be driven largely by CMV exposure. According to a later analysis, TCR association rates differed among HLA loci, with DRB1 alleles showing the most associated TCRs and HLA-C alleles showing the fewest. Because HLA typing was unavailable for some donors at each locus, only the typed subset was used in association tests. Three of the identified cytomegalovirus-associated TCR beta chains were confirmed in vitro to be specific for cytomegalovirus antigens. Because counts were too low, about 15 rarely observed V segments, including chromosome 9 orphons, were left out of the earlier analysis of about 620 of the donors. A further reported finding was that TCR beta sequences accurately predicted the HLA-A and HLA-B alleles for most subjects in the first cohort. A later analysis reported that several top co-occurrence clusters appeared linked to parvovirus B19, influenza, CMV and Epstein-Barr virus. A cluster of highly shared sequence variants was judged likely to be a technical artifact of the sequencing pipeline. This cohort had only TCR beta chains sequenced, and the lack of alpha or paired-chain data limited which features could be detected. The 87-base-pair reads could not distinguish some IMGT-functional V segments, including TRBV6-2 and TRBV6-3, so those segments were excluded. Roughly uniform sequencing depth across donors was assumed in presence/absence analyses, although this assumption may not hold. In a later genetic analysis, a missense DCLRE1C variant was associated with V-gene and J-gene trimming of TCR beta chains, and the association was replicated in an independent cohort. When HLA alleles, especially DR and DQ, strongly co-occurred, TCR associations were difficult to assign to individual alleles. Cytomegalovirus status was reported to be diagnosed by the classifier with high specificity and sensitivity in both the original and validation cohorts. It was suggested by the authors that the approach could potentially be generalized to other disease states and immunological phenotypes. In the study, approximately 160 TCR beta chains were listed as associated with cytomegalovirus. For the cohort, immune exposure information was limited to CMV serostatus. In a later analysis, around 15,000 TCR beta sequences were associated with specific HLA alleles at a false discovery rate of 0.05.

In total, around 600 healthy bone marrow donors made up the cohort. Cohort members were all nominally healthy when sampled, although unrecorded immune exposures were likely present. The donor was CMV seropositive and belonged to the group of about 290 seropositive cohort members. Each donor provided a peripheral blood sample, and peripheral blood mononuclear cells were used for TCR beta sequencing. Genomic DNA extraction from the blood cell samples was performed with the Qiagen DNeasy Blood Extraction Kit. The junction shows trimming of 7 bases on V and 3 bases on J, plus 12 bases between the germline ends. CDR1 is given as MNHEY and CDR2 as SVGAGI, both from the germline V gene. From cysteine to phenylalanine, the CDR3 is 14 amino acids long. CDR3 DNA only is kept here, 42 bases in frame from base 1. Library method: the immunoSEQ multiplex PCR assay. For the multiplex PCR, a mixture combining 60 forward primers for TCR Vbeta segments and 13 reverse primers for TCR Jbeta segments was used. Amplification of the CDR3 region of rearranged TCR beta genes was performed with a multiplex PCR assay on genomic DNA. Amplified TCR beta libraries were sequenced as 87-base-pair reads on the Illumina HiSeq System. Per the original workflow: In a later analysis, roughly 80 million unique TCR beta chains were counted across the roughly 610 repertoires, and approximately 9.9 million of these chains were shared by at least two donors. Raw reads were error-corrected and collapsed into unique sequences with a nearest-neighbor algorithm that merged closely related sequences to remove PCR and sequencing errors. V, D and J gene segments were assigned by aligning CDR3 sequences to IMGT reference sequences. For a sequence to be retained, at least a six-nucleotide match to both a V gene segment and a J gene segment was required. A rearrangement counted as productive if the CDR3 had no stop codons and remained in frame with V and J, and every other rearrangement counted as non-productive. CDR3 was defined according to IMGT convention as the region running from the second conserved V-encoded cysteine to the conserved J-encoded phenylalanine. Sequences without an unambiguous match to a single V gene segment were excluded from the earlier analysis of approximately 560 of the donors. An earlier analysis of 500 to 600 of the donors classified V segments as functional when productive rearrangements were above 56.7% and as segregating when the standard deviation between donors was above 5%. To diagnose cytomegalovirus status from the catalog of TCR beta chain sequences, a statistical classification framework was built. In a later analysis, V and J genes were assigned by comparing TCR nucleotide sequences against IMGT/GENE-DB human TR gene sequences. In a later analysis, CDR3 sequences and most-parsimonious VDJ recombination scenarios were assigned using the TCRdist pipeline. In a later analysis, each TCR beta chain was defined by its CDR3 amino acid sequence together with its V-gene family, and reads without a unique V-gene family were excluded. In a later analysis, fewer than 650 highly shared, low-generation-probability nucleotide sequences were removed to address suspected cross-contamination and a sequencing artifact. In a later analysis, a clonal expansion index was calculated for each public chain from normalized within-repertoire ranks of inferred template counts. A later analysis computed generation probabilities with a VDJ recombination model fitted to out-of-frame rearrangements, and checked the results against IGoR. In a later analysis, hypergeometric tests were used to score TCR-TCR, TCR-HLA and TCR-CMV co-occurrence, with a repertoire-size bias correction applied to TCR pairs. To estimate false discovery rates, a later analysis permuted the HLA or CMV assignments 20 times. A later analysis grouped co-occurring TCRs with DBSCAN, adding TCRdist sequence similarity when clustering within HLA-allele-positive subsets. Co-occurrence clustering excluded repertoires with fewer than 30,000 or more than 120,000 public chains, plus five with anomalous nucleotide sharing. The table was pulled from immuneACCESS by TCRdb, which kept in-frame rearrangements only. Such tables lose some clones; where checked, under half of the loss comes from unresolved V genes, and the rest has no known cause. V and J calls and clone size follow that table, whereas D and trimming were derived from the DNA. The sample contains fewer than 150,000 clones, 75% to 90% of them found a single time. The ten largest clones add up to around 9.5% of the sample.

This clonotype was sampled from a female donor in good health and CMV-seropositive. The sequence joins TRBV6-5 to TRBJ2-2; the D region possibly corresponds to TRBD1 (5 bases align). Sequencing was performed on PBMCs. The CDR3 in this case is CASTQAAYTGELFF. The DNA sequence is TGTGCCAGCACACAGGCGGCTTACACCGGGGAGCTGTTTTTT.